This T cell receptor (beta chain) was recorded in a study of blood T cell repertoires in COVID-19. The wider study: T cells, B-cell-depleted T cells, or PBMCs supplied cDNA or gDNA.

The CDR3 is made up of 16 amino acids. The V end lost 0 bases, the J end lost 2 bases, and 12 bases lay between the germline ends. In germline, CDR1 is LGHNA, CDR2 YNFKEQ. Method: immunoSEQ multiplex PCR; TCRdb's copy keeps in-frame clones and lacks some. The sample holds tens of thousands of clones, less than 90% seen once. This clone was seen only a few times. The sequence came from a human donor in a cohort sampled during active COVID-19. The chain combines TRBV4-2 with TRBJ2-3; perhaps TRBD1 as D (6 bases). Sequencing used peripheral blood. CDR3 loop: CASSQDGTLATDTQYF. The CDR3 DNA follows: TGTGCCAGCAGCCAAGATGGGACACTTGCCACAGATACGCAGTATTTT.